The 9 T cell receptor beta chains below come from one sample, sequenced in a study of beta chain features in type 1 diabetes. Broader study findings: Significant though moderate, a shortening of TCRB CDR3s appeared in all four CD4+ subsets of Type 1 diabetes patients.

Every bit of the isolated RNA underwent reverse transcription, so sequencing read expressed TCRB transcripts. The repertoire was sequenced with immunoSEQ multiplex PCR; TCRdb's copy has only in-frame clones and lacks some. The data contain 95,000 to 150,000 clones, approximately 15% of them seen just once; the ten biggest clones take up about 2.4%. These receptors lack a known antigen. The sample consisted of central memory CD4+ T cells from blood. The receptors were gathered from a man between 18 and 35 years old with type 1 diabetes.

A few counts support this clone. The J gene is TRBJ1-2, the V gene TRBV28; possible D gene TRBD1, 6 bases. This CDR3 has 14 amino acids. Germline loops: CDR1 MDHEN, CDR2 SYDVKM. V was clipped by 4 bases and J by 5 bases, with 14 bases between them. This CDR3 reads CASSWSRGFYGYTF. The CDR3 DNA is TGTGCCAGCAGTTGGAGCAGGGGATTTTATGGCTACACCTTC.

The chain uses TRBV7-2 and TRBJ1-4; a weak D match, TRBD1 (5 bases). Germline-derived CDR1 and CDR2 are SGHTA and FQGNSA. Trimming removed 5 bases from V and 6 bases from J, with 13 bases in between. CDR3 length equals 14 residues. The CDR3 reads CASSHRDGYEKLFF. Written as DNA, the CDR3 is TGTGCCAGCAGCCACCGGGACGGCTATGAAAAACTGTTTTTT.

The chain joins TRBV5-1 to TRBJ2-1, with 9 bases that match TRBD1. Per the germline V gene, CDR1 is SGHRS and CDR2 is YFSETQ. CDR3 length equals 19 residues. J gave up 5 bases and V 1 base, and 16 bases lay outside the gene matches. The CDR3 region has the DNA TGCGCCAGCAGCTTGTCTGTGGGACAGGGAGGCTACGGGCACAATGAGCAGTTCTTC. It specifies CASSLSVGQGGYGHNEQFF.

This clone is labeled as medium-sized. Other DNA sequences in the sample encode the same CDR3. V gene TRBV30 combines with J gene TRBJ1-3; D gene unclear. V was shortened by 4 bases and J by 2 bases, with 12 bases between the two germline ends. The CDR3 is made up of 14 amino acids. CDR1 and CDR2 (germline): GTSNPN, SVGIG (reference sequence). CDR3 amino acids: CAWTLGSAGNTIYF. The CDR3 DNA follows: TGTGCCTGGACTTTAGGGTCGGCTGGAAACACCATATATTTT.

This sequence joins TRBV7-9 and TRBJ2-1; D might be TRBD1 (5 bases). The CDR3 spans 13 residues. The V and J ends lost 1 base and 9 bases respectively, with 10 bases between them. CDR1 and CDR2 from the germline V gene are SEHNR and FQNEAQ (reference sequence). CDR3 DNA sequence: TGTGCCAGCAGCTTAGGCCAGGGCCGTGAGCAGTTCTTC. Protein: CASSLGQGREQFF.

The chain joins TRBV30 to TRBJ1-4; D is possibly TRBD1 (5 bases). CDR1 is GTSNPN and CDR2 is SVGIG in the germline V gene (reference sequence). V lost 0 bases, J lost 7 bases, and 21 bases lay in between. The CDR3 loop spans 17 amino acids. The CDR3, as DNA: TGTGCCTGGAGTGTACAAAGGATTATAGGGGAGAGTGAAAAACTGTTTTTT. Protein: CAWSVQRIIGESEKLFF.

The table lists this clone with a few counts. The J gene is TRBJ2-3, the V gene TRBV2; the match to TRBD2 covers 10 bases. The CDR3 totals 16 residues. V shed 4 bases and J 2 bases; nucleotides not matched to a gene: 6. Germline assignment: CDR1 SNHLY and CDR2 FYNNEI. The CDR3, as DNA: TGTGCCAGCAGTGTACCGCTAGCGGGGGCCACAGATACGCAGTATTTT. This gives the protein CASSVPLAGATDTQYF.

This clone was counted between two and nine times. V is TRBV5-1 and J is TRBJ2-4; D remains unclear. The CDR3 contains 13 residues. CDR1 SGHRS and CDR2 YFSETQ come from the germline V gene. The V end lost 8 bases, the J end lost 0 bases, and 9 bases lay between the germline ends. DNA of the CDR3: TGCGCCAGTTTAGAGGAAGCCAAAAACATTCAGTACTTC. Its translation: CASLEEAKNIQYF.

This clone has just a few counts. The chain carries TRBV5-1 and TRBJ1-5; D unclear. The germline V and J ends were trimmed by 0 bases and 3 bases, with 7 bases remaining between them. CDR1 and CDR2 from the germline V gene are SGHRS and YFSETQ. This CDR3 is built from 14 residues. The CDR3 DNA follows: TGCGCCAGCAGCTTGGACGGCAACAATCAGCCCCAGCATTTT. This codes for CASSLDGNNQPQHF.